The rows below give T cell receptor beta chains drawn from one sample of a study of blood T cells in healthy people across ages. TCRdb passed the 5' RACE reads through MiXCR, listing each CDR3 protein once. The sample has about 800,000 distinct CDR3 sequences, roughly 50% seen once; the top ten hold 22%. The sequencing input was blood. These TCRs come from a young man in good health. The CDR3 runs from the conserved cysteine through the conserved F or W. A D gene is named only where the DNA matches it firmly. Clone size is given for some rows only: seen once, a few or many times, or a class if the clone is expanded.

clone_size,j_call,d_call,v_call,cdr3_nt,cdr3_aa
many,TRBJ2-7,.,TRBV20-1,TGCAGTGCTAGAGATTCCAGGGGAGCCTACGAGCAGTACTTC,CSARDSRGAYEQYF
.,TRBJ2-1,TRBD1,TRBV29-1,TGCAGCGTTGAAGCCGGACAGGGGTCCGCTGAGCAGTTCTTC,CSVEAGQGSAEQFF
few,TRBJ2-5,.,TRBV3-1,TGTGCCAGCAGCCACGGCATCCAGGGGAGGTGGCAAGAGACCCAGTACTTC,CASSHGIQGRWQETQYF
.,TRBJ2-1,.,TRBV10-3,TGTGCCATCAGTGAGTTAGGGGCGTATCAGGGTTTAAACAATGAGCAGTTCTTC,CAISELGAYQGLNNEQFF
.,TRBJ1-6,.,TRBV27,TGTGCCAGCAGCTTGGATCTTCCCTATAATTCACCCCTCCACTTT,CASSLDLPYNSPLHF
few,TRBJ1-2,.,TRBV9,TGTGCCAGCAGCGTAGACCCAGAGTCCTATGGCTACACCTTC,CASSVDPESYGYTF
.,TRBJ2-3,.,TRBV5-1,TGCGCCAGCAGTACCGCGTTGAATTCTCGCACAGATACGCAGTATTTT,CASSTALNSRTDTQYF
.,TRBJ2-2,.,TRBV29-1,TGCAGCGCCCGATTAACCGGGGAGCTGTTTTTT,CSARLTGELFF
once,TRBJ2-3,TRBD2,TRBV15,TGTGCCACCAGCAGAGATCTTCCAGCGGGAGGGAACACAGATACGCAGTATTTT,CATSRDLPAGGNTDTQYF
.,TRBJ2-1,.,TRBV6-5,TGTGCCAGCAGTTATGCCGGGAATGAGCAGTTCTTC,CASSYAGNEQFF
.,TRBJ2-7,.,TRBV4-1,TGCGCCAGCAGCCCAAGATTGTCAGGTCAAGGCGAGCAGTACTTC,CASSPRLSGQGEQYF
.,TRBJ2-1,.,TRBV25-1,TGTGCCAGCAGTCAAATGGGAGGGGGGGCCTACAATGAGCAGTTCTTC,CASSQMGGGAYNEQFF
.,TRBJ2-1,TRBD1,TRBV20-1,TGCAGTGCACGCCGGGACAGGGCTGAGCAGTTCTTC,CSARRDRAEQFF
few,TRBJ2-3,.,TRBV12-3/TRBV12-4,TGTGCCAGCAGTTTCGGGGTGGGAGGAGATACGGAATATTTT,CASSFGVGGDTEYF
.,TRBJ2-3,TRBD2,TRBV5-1,TGCGCCAGCAGCTCACTTAGCGGGATTGGCACAGATACGCAGTATTTT,CASSSLSGIGTDTQYF
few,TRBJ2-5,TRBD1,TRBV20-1,TGCAATCACAGGGGGTGTTCAGAGACCCAGTACTTC,CNHRGCSETQYF
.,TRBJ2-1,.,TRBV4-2,TGTGCCAGCTCGACCGGGGCGGGCCCCTACAATGAGCAGTTCTTC,CASSTGAGPYNEQFF
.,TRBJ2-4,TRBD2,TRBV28,TGTGCCAGCAGCACCCAACCGAGCGGCGGGGGCATTCAGTACTTC,CASSTQPSGGGIQYF
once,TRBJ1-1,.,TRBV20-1,TGCAGTGCTGCAGGGTTCACTGAAGCTTTCTTT,CSAAGFTEAFF
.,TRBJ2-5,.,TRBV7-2,TGTGCCAGCAGCCCCCTGTCCCTGACCCAGTACTTC,CASSPLSLTQYF
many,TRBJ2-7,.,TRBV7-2,TGTGCCAGCAGCTTGGGTCTAGCACCTTACGAGCAGTACTTC,CASSLGLAPYEQYF
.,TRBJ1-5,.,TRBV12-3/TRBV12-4,TGTGCCAGCAGTTACGGCAGGGATCAGCCCCAGCATTTT,CASSYGRDQPQHF
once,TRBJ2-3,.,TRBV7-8,TGTGCCAGCAGCTTCTCGGCGGGCTACACAGATACGCAGTATTTT,CASSFSAGYTDTQYF
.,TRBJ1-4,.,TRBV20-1,TGCAGTGCTAGAGTTCCCGGGAGTGAAAAACTGTTTTTT,CSARVPGSEKLFF
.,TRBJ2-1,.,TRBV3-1,TGTGCCAGCAGCCAAGACAGGTCAGGCAATGAGCAGTTCTTC,CASSQDRSGNEQFF
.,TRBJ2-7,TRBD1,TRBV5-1,TGCGCCAGCAGCCAGACAGGGCGAAGCTCCTACGAGCAGTACTTC,CASSQTGRSSYEQYF